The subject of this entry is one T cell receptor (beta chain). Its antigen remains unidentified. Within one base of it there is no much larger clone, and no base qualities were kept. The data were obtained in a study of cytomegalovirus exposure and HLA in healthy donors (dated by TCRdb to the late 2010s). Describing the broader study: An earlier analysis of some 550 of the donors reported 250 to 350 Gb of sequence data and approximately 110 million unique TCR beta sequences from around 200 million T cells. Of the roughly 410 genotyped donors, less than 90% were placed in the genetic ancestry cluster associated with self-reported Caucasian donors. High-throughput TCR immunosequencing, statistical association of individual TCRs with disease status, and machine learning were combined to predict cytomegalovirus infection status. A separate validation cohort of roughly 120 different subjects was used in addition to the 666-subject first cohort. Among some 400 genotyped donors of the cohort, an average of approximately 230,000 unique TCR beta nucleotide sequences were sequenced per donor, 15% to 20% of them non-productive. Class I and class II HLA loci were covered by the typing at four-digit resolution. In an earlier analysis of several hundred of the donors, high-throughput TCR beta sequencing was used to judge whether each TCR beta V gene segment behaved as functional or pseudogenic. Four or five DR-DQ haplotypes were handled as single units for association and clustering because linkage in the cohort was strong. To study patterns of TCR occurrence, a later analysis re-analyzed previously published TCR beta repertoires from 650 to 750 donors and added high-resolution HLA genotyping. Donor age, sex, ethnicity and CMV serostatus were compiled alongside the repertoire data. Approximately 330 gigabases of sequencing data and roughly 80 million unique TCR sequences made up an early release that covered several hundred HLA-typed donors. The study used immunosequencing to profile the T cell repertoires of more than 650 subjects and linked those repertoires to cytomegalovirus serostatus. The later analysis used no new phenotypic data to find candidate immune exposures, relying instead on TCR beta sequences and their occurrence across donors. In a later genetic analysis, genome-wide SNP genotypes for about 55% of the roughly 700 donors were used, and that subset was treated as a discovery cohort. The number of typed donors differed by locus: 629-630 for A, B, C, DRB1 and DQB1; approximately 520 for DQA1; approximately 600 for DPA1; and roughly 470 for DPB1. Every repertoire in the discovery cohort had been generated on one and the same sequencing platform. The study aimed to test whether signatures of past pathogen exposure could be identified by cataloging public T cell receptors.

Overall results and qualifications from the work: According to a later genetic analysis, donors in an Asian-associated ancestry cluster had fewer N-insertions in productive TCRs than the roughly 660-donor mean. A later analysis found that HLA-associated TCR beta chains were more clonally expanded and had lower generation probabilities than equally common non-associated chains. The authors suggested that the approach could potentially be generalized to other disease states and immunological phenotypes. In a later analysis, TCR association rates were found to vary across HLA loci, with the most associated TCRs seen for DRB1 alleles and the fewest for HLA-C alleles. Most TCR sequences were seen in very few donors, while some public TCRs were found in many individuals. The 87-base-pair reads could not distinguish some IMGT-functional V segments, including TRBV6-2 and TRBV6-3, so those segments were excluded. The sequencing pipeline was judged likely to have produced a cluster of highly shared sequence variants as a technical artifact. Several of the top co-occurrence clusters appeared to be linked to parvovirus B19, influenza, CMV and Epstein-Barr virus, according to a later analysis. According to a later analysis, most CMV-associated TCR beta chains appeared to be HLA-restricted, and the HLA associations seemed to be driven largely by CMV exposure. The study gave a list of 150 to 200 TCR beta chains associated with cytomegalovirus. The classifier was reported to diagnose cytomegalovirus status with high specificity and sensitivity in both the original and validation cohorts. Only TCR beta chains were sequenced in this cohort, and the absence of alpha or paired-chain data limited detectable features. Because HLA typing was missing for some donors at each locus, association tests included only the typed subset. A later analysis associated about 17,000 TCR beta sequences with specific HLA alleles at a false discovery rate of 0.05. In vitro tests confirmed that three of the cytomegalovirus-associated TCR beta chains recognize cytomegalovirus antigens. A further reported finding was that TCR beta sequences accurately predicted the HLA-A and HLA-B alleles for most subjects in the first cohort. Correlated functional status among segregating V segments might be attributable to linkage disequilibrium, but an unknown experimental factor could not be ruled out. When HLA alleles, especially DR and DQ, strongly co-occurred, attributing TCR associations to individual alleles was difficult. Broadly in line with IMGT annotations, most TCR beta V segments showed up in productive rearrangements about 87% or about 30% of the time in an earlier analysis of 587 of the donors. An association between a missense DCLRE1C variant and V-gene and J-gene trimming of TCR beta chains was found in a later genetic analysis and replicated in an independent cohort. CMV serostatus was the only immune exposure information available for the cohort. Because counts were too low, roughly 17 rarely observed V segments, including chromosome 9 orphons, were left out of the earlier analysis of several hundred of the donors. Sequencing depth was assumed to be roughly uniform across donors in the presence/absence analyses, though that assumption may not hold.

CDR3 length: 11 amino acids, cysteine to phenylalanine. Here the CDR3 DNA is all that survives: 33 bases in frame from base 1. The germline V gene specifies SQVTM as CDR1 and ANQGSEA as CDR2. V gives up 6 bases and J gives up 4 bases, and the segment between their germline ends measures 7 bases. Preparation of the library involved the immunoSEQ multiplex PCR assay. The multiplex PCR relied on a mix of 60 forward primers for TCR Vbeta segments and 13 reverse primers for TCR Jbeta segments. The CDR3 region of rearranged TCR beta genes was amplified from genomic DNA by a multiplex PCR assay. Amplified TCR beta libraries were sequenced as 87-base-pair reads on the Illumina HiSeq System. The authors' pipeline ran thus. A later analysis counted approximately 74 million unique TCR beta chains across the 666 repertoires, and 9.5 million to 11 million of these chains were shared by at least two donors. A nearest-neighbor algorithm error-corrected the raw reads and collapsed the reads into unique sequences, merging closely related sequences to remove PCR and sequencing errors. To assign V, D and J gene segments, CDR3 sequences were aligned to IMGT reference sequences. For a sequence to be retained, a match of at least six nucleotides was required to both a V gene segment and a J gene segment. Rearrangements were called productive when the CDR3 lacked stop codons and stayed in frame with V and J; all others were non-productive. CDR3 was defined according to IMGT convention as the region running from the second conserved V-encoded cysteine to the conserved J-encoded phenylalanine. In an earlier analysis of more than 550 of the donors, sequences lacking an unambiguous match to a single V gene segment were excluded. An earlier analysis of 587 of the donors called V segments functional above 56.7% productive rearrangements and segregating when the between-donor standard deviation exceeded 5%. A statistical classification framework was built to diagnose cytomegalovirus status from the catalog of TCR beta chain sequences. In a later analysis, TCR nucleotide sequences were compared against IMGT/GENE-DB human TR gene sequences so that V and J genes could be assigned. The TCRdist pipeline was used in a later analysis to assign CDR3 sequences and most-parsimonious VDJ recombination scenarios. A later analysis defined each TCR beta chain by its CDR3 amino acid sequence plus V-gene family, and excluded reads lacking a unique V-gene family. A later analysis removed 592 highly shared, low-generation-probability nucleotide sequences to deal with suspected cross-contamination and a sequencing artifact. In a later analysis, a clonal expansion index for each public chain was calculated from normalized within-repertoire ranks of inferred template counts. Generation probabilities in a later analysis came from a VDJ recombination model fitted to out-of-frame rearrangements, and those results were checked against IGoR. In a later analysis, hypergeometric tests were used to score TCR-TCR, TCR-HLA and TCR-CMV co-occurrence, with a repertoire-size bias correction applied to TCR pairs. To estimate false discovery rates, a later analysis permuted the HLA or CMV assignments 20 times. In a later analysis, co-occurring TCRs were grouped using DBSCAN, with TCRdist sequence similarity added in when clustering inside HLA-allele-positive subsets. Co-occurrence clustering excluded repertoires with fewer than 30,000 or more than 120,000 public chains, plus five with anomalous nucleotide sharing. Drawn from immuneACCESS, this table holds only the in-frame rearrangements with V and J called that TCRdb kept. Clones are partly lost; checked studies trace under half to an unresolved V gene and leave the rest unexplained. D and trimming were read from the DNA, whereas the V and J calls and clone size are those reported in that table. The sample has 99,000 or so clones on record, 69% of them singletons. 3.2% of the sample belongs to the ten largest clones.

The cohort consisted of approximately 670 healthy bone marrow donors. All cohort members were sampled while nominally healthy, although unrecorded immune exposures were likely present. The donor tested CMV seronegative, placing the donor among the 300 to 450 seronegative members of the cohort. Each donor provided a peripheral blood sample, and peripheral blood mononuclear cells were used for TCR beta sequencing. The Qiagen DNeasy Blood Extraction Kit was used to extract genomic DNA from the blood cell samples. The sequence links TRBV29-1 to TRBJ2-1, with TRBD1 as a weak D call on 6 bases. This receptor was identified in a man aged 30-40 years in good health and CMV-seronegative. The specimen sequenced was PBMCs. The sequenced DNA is TGCAGCGTGGACAGTTACAATGAGCAGTTCTTC. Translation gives CSVDSYNEQFF.